Following are 24 T cell receptor beta chains from one sample sequenced in a study of CD8 T cells in ankylosing spondylitis (dated by TCRdb to the late 2010s). The receptor library was made with 5' RACE. The reads were generated on an Illumina HiSeq 2500. In TCRdb, the public reads were trimmed at Q25 with fastp and aligned with MiXCR, with productive beta chains retained. Every entry covers one CDR3 protein and lists the most common genes and DNA from its rows. The sample records 150,000 to 200,000 distinct CDR3 sequences, approximately 12% of which are singletons. The ten top clones hold 11% of the sample. Sequenced: blood, either unsorted or a sorted T cell fraction (not recorded which). Receptor source: a female donor with ankylosing spondylitis or in good health (not recorded which).

As for this clonotype: The junction departs from the called germline gene at one end, perhaps through a read error. Here the CDR3 DNA reads TGTGCCAGCAGCTCCAGGGGATCCTTCGAGCAGTACTTC. Its protein product is CASSSRGSFEQYF. V usage is TRBV7-2 and J usage is TRBJ2-7; possible D gene TRBD1, 6 bases. Looked up from germline, CDR1 is SGHTA and CDR2 is FQGNSA. The CDR3 totals 13 residues.

V is TRBV25-1 and J is TRBJ2-1; D gene unclear. Germline assignment: CDR1 MGHDK and CDR2 SYGVNS. V was trimmed by 6 bases and J by 8 bases, leaving 23 bases between them. CDR3 length equals 16 residues. The CDR3: CASRERRNPPYDEQFF. The CDR3 bases are TGTGCCAGCAGGGAGAGACGAAATCCTCCTTACGATGAGCAGTTCTTC.

The table lists this clonotype with many counts. The chain joins TRBV12-3 or TRBV12-4 to TRBJ2-7, with a weak D call TRBD2 (6 bases). Trimming left V 3 bases short and J 5 bases short, with 14 bases between. The CDR3 runs 14 residues. The CDR3: CASSFVGSPNEQYF. Here the CDR3 DNA reads TGTGCCAGCAGTTTTGTCGGGAGCCCCAACGAGCAGTACTTC.

As to this clonotype: This sequence may be a read error, since a much larger clone differs from it by one base. This chain connects TRBV24-1 to TRBJ2-2; tentative D call: TRBD2 (5 bases). The CDR3 totals 16 residues. CDR1 is KGHDR, CDR2 SFDVKD, per germline. Trimming shortened V by 6 bases and J by 4 bases, and 17 bases separated the two germline ends. The CDR3 bases are TGTGCCACCAGTAATTATGATGGGGAGAGCACCGGGGAGCTGTTTTTT. Its translation is CATSNYDGESTGELFF.

In this sample, this clonotype turned up many times. The chain combines TRBV7-8 with TRBJ1-5; 8 bases map to TRBD1. The CDR3 sequence is 15 residues long. Looked up from germline, CDR1 is SGHVS and CDR2 is FQNEAQ. J gave up 4 bases and V 4 bases, and 6 bases lay outside the gene matches. The chain's CDR3 is CASSWTGQANQPQHF. The CDR3 DNA reads TGTGCCAGCAGCTGGACAGGGCAGGCGAATCAGCCCCAGCATTTT.

This clonotype was seen more than once but under ten times. This chain uses TRBV7-2 with TRBJ2-3, with D unclear. Between the trimmed V and J ends, which lost 3 bases and 1 base, there was a span of 11 bases. Germline V gene lookup returns CDR1 SGHTA and CDR2 FQGNSA. The CDR3 loop spans 15 amino acids. The CDR3 DNA sequence: TGTGCCAGCAGCTTCTATACCCAAGGCACAGATACGCAGTATTTT. It yields the protein CASSFYTQGTDTQYF. The variable domain in full, completed from reference TRBV7-2 and TRBJ2-3, reads GAGVSQSPSNKVTEKGKDVELRCDPISGHTALYWYRQSLGQGLEFLIYFQGNSAPDKSGLPSDRFSAERTGGSVSTLTIQRTQQEDSAVYLCASSFYTQGTDTQYFGPGTRLTVL.

Many counts were recorded for this clonotype. The rearrangement links TRBV6-5 to TRBJ2-7, with D perhaps matching TRBD1 or TRBD2 (5 bases each). Trimming removed 4 bases from V and 2 bases from J, with 12 bases in between. The V gene's germline CDR1 is MNHEY and CDR2 SVGAGI. The CDR3 runs to 14 residues. The CDR3 sequence: CASSSRGLTYEQYF. In DNA, the CDR3 is TGTGCCAGCAGTTCACGGGGCTTAACCTACGAGCAGTACTTC.

This clonotype was observed a few times. V and J are TRBV9 and TRBJ2-1; 7 bases fit TRBD2. This CDR3 region has 17 residues. V dropped 3 bases and J dropped 1; count of bases not matched to a gene: 10. The V gene's germline CDR1 is SGDLS and CDR2 YYNGEE. In DNA form, the CDR3 reads TGTGCCAGCAGCGCTCCCCAGAGTAGCGGGTCCTACAATGAGCAGTTCTTC. This gives the protein CASSAPQSSGSYNEQFF.

Ten or more counts support this clonotype. V is TRBV6-4 and J is TRBJ2-1; D gene uncertain. Trimming pared 0 bases from V and 9 bases from J, leaving 12 bases between. Germline-derived CDR1 and CDR2 are MRHNA and SNTAGT. This CDR3 region has 14 residues. The CDR3 region is CASSDSETAGEQFF. CDR3 DNA sequence: TGTGCCAGCAGTGACTCTGAGACGGCCGGTGAGCAGTTCTTC.

This clonotype was counted many times. This chain connects TRBV27 to TRBJ2-2; D gene unclear. Trimming took off 2 bases at V and 4 bases at J, with 11 bases between the two ends. CDR1 is MNHEY, CDR2 SMNVEV, per germline (reference sequence). The CDR3 spans 15 residues. CDR3 region: CASSLKDPGTGELFF. CDR3 coding DNA: TGTGCCAGCAGTTTAAAGGATCCCGGCACCGGGGAGCTGTTTTTT.

Note on this clonotype: A read error may be the cause here, since a much bigger clone is one base away. The conserved final phenylalanine or tryptophan is absent from the CDR3, which likely points to a read error. V usage is TRBV29-1 and J usage is TRBJ2-2, with D uncertain. V gave up 5 bases and J gave up 4 bases, with 11 bases separating them. This CDR3 has 13 amino acids. Germline lookup yields CDR1 SQVTM and CDR2 ANQGSEA. CDR3 nucleotides: TGCAGCGTTCATACGTCGTCCACCGGGGAGCTGTTTTCT. Its protein is CSVHTSSTGELFS.

This clonotype was counted at least ten times. The chain uses TRBV27 and TRBJ2-1; 9 bases agree with TRBD2. Germline loops: CDR1 MNHEY, CDR2 SMNVEV (reference sequence). With 7 bases clipped from V and 4 bases from J, the junction kept 5 bases outside the gene matches. The CDR3 length is 14 residues. The CDR3 DNA sequence: TGTGCCAGCAAGGGCCTAGCGGGGTACAATGAGCAGTTCTTC. Residues: CASKGLAGYNEQFF.

This clonotype was observed at least ten times. The J gene is TRBJ1-3, the V gene TRBV29-1; 8 bases fit TRBD1. Per the germline V gene, CDR1 is SQVTM and CDR2 is ANQGSEA. The CDR3 sequence is 14 residues long. V trimming: 3 bases; J trimming: 3 bases; junction bases outside the gene matches: 4. CDR3 sequence: CSVDRGLGGNTIYF. CDR3 nucleotides: TGCAGCGTTGACAGGGGGCTGGGTGGAAACACCATATATTTT.

The J gene is TRBJ1-6, the V gene TRBV7-2; 7 positions agree with TRBD1. Germline V CDR1 and CDR2: SGHTA, FQGNSA. The length of the CDR3 is 14 residues. V lost 3 bases, J lost 5 bases, and 1 base stayed unmatched. The CDR3 loop reads CASSFTGDNSPLHF. In nucleotides, the CDR3 is TGTGCCAGCAGCTTTACAGGGGATAATTCACCCCTCCACTTT.

This clonotype appeared many times. The rearrangement uses TRBV15 and TRBJ2-7; 8 nucleotides align to TRBD2. V lost 0 bases and J lost 0; bases outside the gene matches: 4. Germline CDR1 is LNHNV and CDR2 is YYDKDF (reference sequence). The CDR3 totals 16 residues. CDR3 amino acids: CATSRDLSGGSYEQYF. The CDR3 nucleotides are TGTGCCACCAGCAGAGATCTAAGCGGGGGCTCCTACGAGCAGTACTTC.

This clonotype has a count of ten or more. The chain carries TRBV29-1 and TRBJ2-5, with D perhaps TRBD1 (6 bases). Germline V lookup: CDR1 SQVTM, CDR2 ANQGSEA. Trimming left V 7 bases short and J 5 bases short, with 29 bases between. The CDR3 contains 17 residues. The CDR3 spells CSAKRVLQGRVGETQYF. CDR3 DNA: TGCAGCGCTAAAAGGGTGCTACAGGGACGCGTCGGGGAGACCCAGTACTTC. The variable domain in full, with the rest retrieved from reference TRBV29-1 and TRBJ2-5, is SAVISQKPSRDICQRGTSLTIQCQVDSQVTMMFWYRQQPGQSLTLIATANQGSEATYESGFVIDKFPISRPNLTFSTLTVSNMSPEDSSIYLCSAKRVLQGRVGETQYFGPGTRLLVL.

This clonotype was seen ten or more times. The rearrangement joins TRBV7-2 to TRBJ1-6, with D possibly TRBD1 on 5 matching bases. CDR1 SGHTA and CDR2 FQGNSA come from the germline V gene. The V end lost 1 base, the J end lost 7 bases, and 5 bases lay between the germline ends. This CDR3 spans 13 amino acids. Here the CDR3 DNA reads TGTGCCAGCAGCTTAGACAGGAATTCACCCCTCCACTTT. This encodes CASSLDRNSPLHF. Looking up the rest from reference TRBV7-2 and TRBJ1-6 gives the full variable domain: GAGVSQSPSNKVTEKGKDVELRCDPISGHTALYWYRQSLGQGLEFLIYFQGNSAPDKSGLPSDRFSAERTGGSVSTLTIQRTQQEDSAVYLCASSLDRNSPLHFGNGTRLTVT.

This clonotype was picked up many times. This chain uses TRBV30 with TRBJ1-6, with D unresolved. The CDR3 runs to 14 residues. Germline V gives CDR1 GTSNPN, CDR2 SVGIG (reference sequence). Deletions cut 0 bases from V and 7 bases from J, with 10 bases between. CDR3 region: CAWSVGLTNSPLHF. CDR3 bases: TGTGCCTGGAGTGTCGGACTTACAAATTCACCCCTCCACTTT.

This clonotype was recorded many times. The V gene is TRBV20-1, the J gene TRBJ2-1; 14 bases map to TRBD2. V shed 6 bases, J shed 8 bases, and the junction held 9 bases outside the gene matches. The germline V gene has CDR1 DFQATT and CDR2 SNEGSKA (reference sequence). The CDR3 covers 15 residues. The DNA for the CDR3 is TGCAGTGCCCTAAGACTAGCGGGAGGGTTGTATGAGCAGTTCTTC. Translating gives CSALRLAGGLYEQFF.

The chain has TRBV4-1 and TRBJ2-1; 7 bases align to TRBD2. J gave up 9 bases and V 0 bases, and 8 bases lay outside the gene matches. The V gene's germline CDR1 is MGHRA and CDR2 YSYEKL. The CDR3 has 15 residues. The CDR3 reads CASSQEGLTEVEQFF. The CDR3 nucleotides read TGCGCCAGCAGCCAAGAGGGACTAACCGAAGTTGAGCAGTTCTTC.

At least ten counts were recorded for this clonotype. This chain joins TRBV20-1 and TRBJ2-1; 7 nucleotides match TRBD2. CDR3 length equals 16 residues. Trimming took 0 bases from V and 3 from J; bases not matched to a gene: 8. The germline V gene has CDR1 DFQATT and CDR2 SNEGSKA (reference sequence). The CDR3: CSARERTRGNYNEQFF. CDR3 DNA: TGCAGTGCTAGAGAGAGGACTAGGGGAAACTACAATGAGCAGTTCTTC.

This clonotype was recorded many times. The chain links TRBV5-1 to TRBJ2-7, with 8 positions matching TRBD2. The ends lost 5 bases at V and 3 bases at J; junction bases unmatched: 1. CDR3 length equals 12 residues. Per germline, CDR1 SGHRS and CDR2 YFSETQ. CDR3 sequence reads: CASRGTSYEQYF. CDR3 in DNA: TGCGCCAGCAGGGGGACTAGCTACGAGCAGTACTTC.

Remarks on this clonotype: At one end the junction does not follow the germline gene, possibly because of a read error. The genes are TRBV12-3 or TRBV12-4 and TRBJ2-3; a possible D gene is TRBD2 (6 bases). The CDR3 extends over 15 amino acids. The CDR3 nucleotides read TGTGCCAGCAGTTTGATAGCGGCCAACACAGATGCGCAGTATTTT. Translating gives CASSLIAANTDAQYF.

This clonotype was detected ten times or more. The rearrangement uses TRBV20-1 and TRBJ2-5, with D tentatively TRBD2 (6 bases). Germline lookup yields CDR1 DFQATT and CDR2 SNEGSKA (reference sequence). Trimming took 5 bases from V and 3 from J, leaving 13 bases between them. The CDR3 runs 13 residues. The DNA for the CDR3 is TGCAGTGCTCACCTTAGGAGGGAAGAGACCCAGTACTTC. Its translation: CSAHLRREETQYF.